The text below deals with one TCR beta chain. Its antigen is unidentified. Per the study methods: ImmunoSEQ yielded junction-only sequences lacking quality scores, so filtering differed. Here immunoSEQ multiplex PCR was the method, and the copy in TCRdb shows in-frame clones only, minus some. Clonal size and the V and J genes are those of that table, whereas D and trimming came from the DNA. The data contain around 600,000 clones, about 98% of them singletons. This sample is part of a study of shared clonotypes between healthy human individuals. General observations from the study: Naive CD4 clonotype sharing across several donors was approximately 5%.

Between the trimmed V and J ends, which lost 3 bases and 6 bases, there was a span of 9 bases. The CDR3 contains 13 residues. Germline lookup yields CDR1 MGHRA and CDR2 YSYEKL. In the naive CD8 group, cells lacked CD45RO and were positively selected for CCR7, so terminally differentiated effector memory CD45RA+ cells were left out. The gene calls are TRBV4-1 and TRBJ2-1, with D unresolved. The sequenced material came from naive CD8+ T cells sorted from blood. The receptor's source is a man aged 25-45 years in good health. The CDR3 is CASSQAVINEQFF. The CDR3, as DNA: TGCGCCAGCAGCCAGGCGGTCATCAATGAGCAGTTCTTC.